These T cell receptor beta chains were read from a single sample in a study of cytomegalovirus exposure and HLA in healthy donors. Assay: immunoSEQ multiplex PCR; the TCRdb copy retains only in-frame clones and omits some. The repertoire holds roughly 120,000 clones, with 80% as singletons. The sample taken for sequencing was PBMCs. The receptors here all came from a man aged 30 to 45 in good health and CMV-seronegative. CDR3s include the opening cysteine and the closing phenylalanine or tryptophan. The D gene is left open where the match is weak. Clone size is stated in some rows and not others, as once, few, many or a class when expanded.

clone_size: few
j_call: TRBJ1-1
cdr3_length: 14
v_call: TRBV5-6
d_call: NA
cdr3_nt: TGTGCCAGCGTACCGCGAGGCCAAAACACTGAAGCTTTCTTT
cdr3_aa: CASVPRGQNTEAFF

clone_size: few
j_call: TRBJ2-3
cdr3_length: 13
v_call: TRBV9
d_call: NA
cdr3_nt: TGTGCCAGCAGCCCGGGGGACACAGATACGCAGTATTTT
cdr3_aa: CASSPGDTDTQYF

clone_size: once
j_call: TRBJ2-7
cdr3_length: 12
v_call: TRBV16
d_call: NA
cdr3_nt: TGTGCCAGCAGCCAAGGGCCAGGGGAGCAGTACTTC
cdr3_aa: CASSQGPGEQYF

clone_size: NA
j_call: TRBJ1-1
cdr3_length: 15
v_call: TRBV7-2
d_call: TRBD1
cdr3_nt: TGTGCCAGCAGCTGGACAGGGGGGAAGCACACTGAAGCTTTCTTT
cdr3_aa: CASSWTGGKHTEAFF

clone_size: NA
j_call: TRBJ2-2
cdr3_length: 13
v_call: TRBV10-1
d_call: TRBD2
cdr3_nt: TGCGCCAGCAGGTGGCGGGAGGACGGGGAGCTGTTTTTT
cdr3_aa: CASRWREDGELFF

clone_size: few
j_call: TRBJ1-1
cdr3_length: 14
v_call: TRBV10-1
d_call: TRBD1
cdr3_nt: TGCGCCAGCAGTGAGGACAGGGAGAACACTGAAGCTTTCTTT
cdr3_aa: CASSEDRENTEAFF

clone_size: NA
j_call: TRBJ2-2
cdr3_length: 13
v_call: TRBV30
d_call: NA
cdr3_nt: TGTGCCTGGGGAGGATTGAACACCGGGGAGCTGTTTTTT
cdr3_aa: CAWGGLNTGELFF

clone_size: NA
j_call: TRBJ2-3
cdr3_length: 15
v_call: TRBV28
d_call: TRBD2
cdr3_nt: TGTGCCAGCAGAAAAGCGGGAGGGCCCTCATGTACGCAGTATTTT
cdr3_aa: CASRKAGGPSCTQYF

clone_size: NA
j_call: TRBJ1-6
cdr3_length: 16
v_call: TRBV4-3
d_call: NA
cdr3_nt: TGCGCCAGCAGCCAAGATGGGTGGGGCTCAAATTCACCCCTCCACTTT
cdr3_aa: CASSQDGWGSNSPLHF

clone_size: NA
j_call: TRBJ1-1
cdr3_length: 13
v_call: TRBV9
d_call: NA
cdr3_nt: TGTGCCAGCAGCGTAGTTATCCGGACTGAAGCTTTCTTT
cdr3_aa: CASSVVIRTEAFF

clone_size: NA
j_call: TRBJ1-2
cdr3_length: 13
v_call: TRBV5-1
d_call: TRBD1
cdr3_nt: TGCGCCAGCAGTCGCGACAGGGGATTTGGCTACACCTTC
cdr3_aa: CASSRDRGFGYTF

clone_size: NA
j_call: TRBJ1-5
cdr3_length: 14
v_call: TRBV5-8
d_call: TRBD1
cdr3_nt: TGTGCCAGCAGCCATACAGGGGGCTATCAGCCCCAGCATTTT
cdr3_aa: CASSHTGGYQPQHF

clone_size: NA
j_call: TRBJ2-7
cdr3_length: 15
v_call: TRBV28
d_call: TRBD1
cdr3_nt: TGTGCCAGCAGACACCCGGGACAGGGAACCTACGAGCAGTACTTC
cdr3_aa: CASRHPGQGTYEQYF

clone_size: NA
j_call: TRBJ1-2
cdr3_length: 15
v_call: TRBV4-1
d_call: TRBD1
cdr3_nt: TGCGCCAGCAGCCCAATGGACAGGGGAGGGTACGGCTACACCTTC
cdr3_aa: CASSPMDRGGYGYTF

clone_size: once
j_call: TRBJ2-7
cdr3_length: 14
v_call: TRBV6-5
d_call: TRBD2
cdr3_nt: TGTGCCAGCAGTTACGGCGGGAGGGCCTACGAGCAGTACTTC
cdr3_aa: CASSYGGRAYEQYF

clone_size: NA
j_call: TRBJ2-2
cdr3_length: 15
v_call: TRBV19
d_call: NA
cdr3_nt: TGTGCCAGTAGTACATGGGGCGCATGGACCGGGGAGCTGTTTTTT
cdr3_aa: CASSTWGAWTGELFF

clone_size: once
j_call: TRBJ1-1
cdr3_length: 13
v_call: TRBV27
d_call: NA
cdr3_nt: TGTGCCAGCAGCTGGACAGCGAACACTGAAGCTTTCTTT
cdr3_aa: CASSWTANTEAFF

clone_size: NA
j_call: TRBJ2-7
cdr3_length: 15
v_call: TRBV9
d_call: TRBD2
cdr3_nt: TGTGCCAGCAGTGGGGGACTAGCGGGGACCTACGAGCAGTACTTC
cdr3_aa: CASSGGLAGTYEQYF

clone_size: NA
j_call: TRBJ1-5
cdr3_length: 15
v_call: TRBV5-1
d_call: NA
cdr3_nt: TGCGCCAGCAGCTTGGGGGGGCCAAACAATCAGCCCCAGCATTTT
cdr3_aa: CASSLGGPNNQPQHF

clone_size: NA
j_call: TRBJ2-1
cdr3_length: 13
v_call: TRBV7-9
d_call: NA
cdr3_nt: TGTGCCAGCAGCTTAGTGGCTGACAATGAGCAGTTCTTC
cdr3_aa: CASSLVADNEQFF

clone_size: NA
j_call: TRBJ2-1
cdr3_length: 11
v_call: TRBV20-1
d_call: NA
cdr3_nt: TGCAGCGCGGGACGTTACAATGAGCAGTTCTTC
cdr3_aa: CSAGRYNEQFF

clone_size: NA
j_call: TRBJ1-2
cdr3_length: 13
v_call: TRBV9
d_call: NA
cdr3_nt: TGTGCCAGCAGCGTGGAGGGGAGCTATGGCTACACCTTC
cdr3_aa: CASSVEGSYGYTF

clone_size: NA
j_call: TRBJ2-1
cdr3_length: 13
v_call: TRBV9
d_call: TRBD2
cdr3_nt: TGTGCCAGCAGTGAGGGAGGGCCAGGGGAGCAGTTCTTC
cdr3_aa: CASSEGGPGEQFF

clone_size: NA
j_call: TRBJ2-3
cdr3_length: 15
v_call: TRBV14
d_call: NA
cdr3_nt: TGTGCCAGCAGCCAAGATCAGTTTAGCACAGATACGCAGTATTTT
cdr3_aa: CASSQDQFSTDTQYF

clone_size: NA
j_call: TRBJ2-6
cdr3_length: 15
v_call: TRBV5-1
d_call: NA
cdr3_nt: TGCGCCAGCAGCGCGACAGTCTCTGGGGCCAACGTCCTGACTTTC
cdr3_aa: CASSATVSGANVLTF

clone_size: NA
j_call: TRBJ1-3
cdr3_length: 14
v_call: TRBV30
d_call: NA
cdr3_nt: TGTGCCTGGAGTTGGGAGAGCTCTGGAAACACCATATATTTT
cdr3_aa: CAWSWESSGNTIYF

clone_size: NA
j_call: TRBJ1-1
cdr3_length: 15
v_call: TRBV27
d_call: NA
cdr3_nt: TGTGCCAGCAGTTTCGACTATTCGTCGAGCACTGAAGCTTTCTTT
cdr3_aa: CASSFDYSSSTEAFF

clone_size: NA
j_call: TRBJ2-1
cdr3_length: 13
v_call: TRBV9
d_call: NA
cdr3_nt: TGTGCCAGCAGCGTAAGGGAGGAAGGGGAGCAGTTCTTC
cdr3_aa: CASSVREEGEQFF

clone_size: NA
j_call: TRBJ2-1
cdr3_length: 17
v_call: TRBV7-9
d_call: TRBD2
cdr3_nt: TGTGCCAGCATCGCTCGGGTATCTAGCGGATCCTACAATGAGCAGTTCTTC
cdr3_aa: CASIARVSSGSYNEQFF